This paragraph reports one TCR beta chain. The target of this receptor is not known. Per-nucleotide qualities are absent, and no much larger clonotype sits a single base away. This entry belongs to a study of blood T cell repertoires in COVID-19 (TCRdb year 2020). Regarding the research as a whole: Samples covering the acute and convalescent phases of COVID-19 were provided by collaborators in the United States, Italy and Spain. Deeply sampled blood TCRbeta repertoires from subjects exposed to, actively infected with, or recovered from COVID-19 were included in the dataset. Where available, HLA class I and class II types were taken from metadata supplied by the sample provider and were not determined by assay-based typing. The repertoires were released in a freely available public database meant as a resource for research on the immune response to SARS-CoV-2. Sample metadata almost always included a de-identified subject ID, COVID-19 status, age in years and sex. Samples were obtained from the ongoing ImmuneRACE study (first 160 participants) and from over 1,000 subjects provided by 6 global collaborators. The prospective study material was composed of cDNA or gDNA derived from T cells, B-cell-depleted T cells, or PBMCs.

The collaborating institutions used their own protocols to collect whole blood in K2EDTA tubes. For TCRbeta analysis, collaborator samples were shipped as frozen whole blood, as isolated PBMCs, or as DNA extracted from either sample type. CDR1 and CDR2 (SGDLS, YYNGEE) derive from the germline V gene. At the junction V is shortened by 4 bases and J by 1 base; bases outside the gene matches: 4. Counted from cysteine to phenylalanine, this CDR3 has 16 amino acids. Just the 48-base CDR3 DNA is kept, in frame starting at base 1. The study at large found these results: Clinical and demographic metadata were provided uncurated, with the amount varying by source and participant.

TCRbeta CDR3 regions were amplified from genomic DNA using the immunoSEQ Assay, a bias-controlled multiplex PCR. On the authors' methods: The number of nucleated cells in each sample was estimated by amplification of reference gene primers within the assay. To quantify the absolute abundance of each unique TCRbeta CDR3 rearrangement, sequence reads were collapsed and filtered. For each sample, productive Simpson clonality was calculated as the square root of Simpson's diversity index across productive rearrangements. TCRdb obtained this table from immuneACCESS and retained in-frame rearrangements with V and J assigned. These tables miss some clones; where compared with another copy, unresolved V genes account for less than half of the shortfall, and the remainder is unexplained. V, J and clone size derive from that table, while D and trimming were established from the DNA sequence. For this sample there are about 100,000 clones; around 85% appear just once. 1.5% to 2% of the sample rests with the top ten.

Sequencing input: peripheral blood. This clonotype originated in a woman between 65 and 79 years old with active or convalescent COVID-19. The receptor chain draws on TRBV9 and TRBJ2-1, with 11 bases matching TRBD2. The nucleotides read TGTGCCAGCAGCATTAGCGGGAGGGGGTCCTACAATGAGCAGTTCTTC. This sequence encodes CASSISGRGSYNEQFF.